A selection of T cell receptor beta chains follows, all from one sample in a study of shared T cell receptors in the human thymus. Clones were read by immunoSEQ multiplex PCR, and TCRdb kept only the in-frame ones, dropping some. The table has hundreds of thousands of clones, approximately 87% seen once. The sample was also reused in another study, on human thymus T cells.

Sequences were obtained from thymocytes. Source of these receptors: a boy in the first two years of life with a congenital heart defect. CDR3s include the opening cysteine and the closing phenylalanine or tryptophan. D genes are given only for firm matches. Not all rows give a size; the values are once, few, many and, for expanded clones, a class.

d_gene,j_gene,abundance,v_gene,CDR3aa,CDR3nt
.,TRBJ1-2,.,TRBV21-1,CASSKERGNYGYTF,TGTGCCAGCAGCAAAGAACGGGGGAACTATGGCTACACCTTC
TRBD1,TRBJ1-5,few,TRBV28,CASTQGTAGRNTSNQPQHF,TGTGCCAGCACCCAGGGGACAGCCGGACGAAATACTAGCAATCAGCCCCAGCATTTT
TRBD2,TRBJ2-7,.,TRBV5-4,CASSWRTGGLAGGSTYEQYF,TGTGCCAGCAGCTGGAGGACGGGCGGACTAGCGGGAGGATCTACCTACGAGCAGTACTTC
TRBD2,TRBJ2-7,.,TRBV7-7,CASSLRAGEGYEQYF,TGTGCTAGCAGCTTAAGAGCGGGAGAGGGCTACGAGCAGTACTTC
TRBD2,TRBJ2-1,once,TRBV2,CASGSSGYNEQFF,TGTGCCAGCGGGTCTAGCGGCTACAATGAGCAGTTCTTC
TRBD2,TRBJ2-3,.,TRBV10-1,CASRKRGSTDTQYF,TGCGCCAGCAGAAAGCGGGGGAGCACAGATACGCAGTATTTT
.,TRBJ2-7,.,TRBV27,CASSYPGGGLYEQYF,TGTGCCAGTTCCTATCCGGGAGGGGGCCTCTACGAGCAGTACTTC
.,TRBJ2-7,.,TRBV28,CASSLGWGPYEQYF,TGTGCCAGCAGTTTAGGCTGGGGGCCCTACGAGCAGTACTTC
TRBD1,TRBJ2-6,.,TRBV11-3,CASSSHSPGGYSGANVLTF,TGTGCCAGCAGTTCGCATTCCCCAGGGGGTTACTCTGGGGCCAACGTCCTGACTTTC
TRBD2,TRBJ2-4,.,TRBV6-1,CASSGEGSTWGLAKNIQYF,TGTGCCAGCAGTGGGGAGGGGTCAACCTGGGGTCTAGCCAAAAACATTCAGTACTTC
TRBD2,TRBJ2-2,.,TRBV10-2,CASTGLAGPPNTGELFF,TGCGCCAGCACGGGACTAGCGGGACCGCCGAACACCGGGGAGCTGTTTTTT
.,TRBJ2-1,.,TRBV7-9,CASSPRRANEQFF,TGTGCCAGCAGCCCAAGGAGGGCTAATGAGCAGTTCTTC
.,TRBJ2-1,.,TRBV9,CASSGRTSRSYNEQFF,TGTGCCAGCAGCGGTAGGACTTCGCGCTCCTACAATGAGCAGTTCTTC
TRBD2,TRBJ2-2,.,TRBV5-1,CASSPPGGSACTGELFF,TGCGCCAGCAGCCCGCCGGGGGGGAGTGCATGCACCGGGGAGCTGTTTTTT
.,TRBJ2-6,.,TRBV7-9,CASSRSGANVLTF,TGTGCCAGCAGCCGTTCTGGGGCCAACGTCCTGACTTTC
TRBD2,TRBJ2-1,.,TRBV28,CASSLETSGRANEQFF,TGTGCCAGCAGTTTAGAGACTAGCGGGAGAGCCAATGAGCAGTTCTTC
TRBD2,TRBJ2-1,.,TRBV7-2,CASSLMPSGGHEQFF,TGTGCCAGCAGCTTAATGCCTAGCGGGGGACACGAGCAGTTCTTC
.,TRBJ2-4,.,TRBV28,CASSLWAETKNIQYF,TGTGCCAGCAGTTTATGGGCCGAGACTAAAAACATTCAGTACTTC
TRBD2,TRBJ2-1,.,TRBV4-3,CASSQIAGASSYNEQFF,TGCGCCAGCAGCCAGATAGCGGGGGCGAGCTCCTACAATGAGCAGTTCTTC
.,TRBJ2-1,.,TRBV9,CASSSGVSSYNEQFF,TGTGCCAGCAGCTCAGGCGTGAGCTCCTACAATGAGCAGTTCTTC
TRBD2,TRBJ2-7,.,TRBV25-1,CASKGLAGIKTYEQYF,TGTGCCAGCAAGGGACTAGCGGGAATAAAGACCTACGAGCAGTACTTC
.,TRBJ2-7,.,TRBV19,CASSIGPSSYEQYF,TGTGCCAGTAGTATAGGGCCTAGCTCCTACGAGCAGTACTTC
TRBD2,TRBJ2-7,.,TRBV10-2,CASSDLLSGGYEQYF,TGCGCCAGCAGTGACCTCCTCTCGGGAGGGTACGAGCAGTACTTC
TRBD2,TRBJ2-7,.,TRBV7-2,CASSLVFAGVTYEQYF,TGTGCCAGCAGCTTAGTGTTTGCGGGGGTTACCTACGAGCAGTACTTC
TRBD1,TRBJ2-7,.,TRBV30,CAWKRIRDRAAQLGPYEQYF,TGTGCCTGGAAAAGGATTCGGGACAGGGCGGCACAACTTGGACCCTACGAGCAGTACTTC
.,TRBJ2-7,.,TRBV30,CAGRPAGTYEQYF,TGTGCCGGGAGACCCGCCGGGACCTACGAGCAGTACTTC
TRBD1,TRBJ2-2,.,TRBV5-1,CASRDVGQGGSGELFF,TGCGCCAGCCGCGACGTGGGACAGGGTGGGTCCGGGGAGCTGTTTTTT
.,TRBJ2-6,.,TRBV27,CASTHHGLLGPVPRANVLTF,TGTGCCAGCACCCACCACGGGCTTCTGGGGCCCGTTCCCAGGGCCAACGTCCTGACTTTC
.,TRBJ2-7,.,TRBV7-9,CASSLEGVSYEQYF,TGTGCCAGCAGCTTAGAGGGGGTAAGCTACGAGCAGTACTTC
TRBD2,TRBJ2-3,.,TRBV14,CASSQAERETDTQYF,TGTGCCAGCAGCCAAGCCGAGCGGGAGACAGATACGCAGTATTTT
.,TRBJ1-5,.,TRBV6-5,CASSYLSQPQHF,TGTGCCAGCAGTTACCTCTCTCAGCCCCAGCATTTT
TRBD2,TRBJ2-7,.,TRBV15,CATSPGTSGYEQYF,TGTGCCACCAGTCCCGGGACTAGCGGTTACGAGCAGTACTTC
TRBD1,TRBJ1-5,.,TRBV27,CASSSRTGPGRDQPQHF,TGTGCCAGCAGTTCTCGGACAGGACCGGGTAGGGATCAGCCCCAGCATTTT
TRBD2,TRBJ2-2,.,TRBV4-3,CASSQDYGGVAGGPRGTGELFF,TGCGCCAGCAGCCAAGATTACGGGGGAGTAGCGGGAGGGCCTCGCGGCACCGGGGAGCTGTTTTTT
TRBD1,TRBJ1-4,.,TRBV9,CASSEGTGWAEKLFF,TGTGCCAGCAGCGAAGGGACAGGGTGGGCGGAAAAACTGTTTTTT
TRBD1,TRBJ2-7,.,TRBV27,CASSFLSGGAKGGSYEQYF,TGTGCCAGCAGTTTTTTGTCAGGGGGCGCAAAGGGGGGCTCCTACGAGCAGTACTTC
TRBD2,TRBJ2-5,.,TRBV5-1,CASSLGVAGQETQYF,TGCGCCAGCAGCTTGGGGGTAGCGGGGCAAGAGACCCAGTACTTC
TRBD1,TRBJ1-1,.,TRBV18,CASSPDRGRVDTEAFF,TGTGCCAGCTCACCAGACAGGGGGAGGGTGGACACTGAAGCTTTCTTT
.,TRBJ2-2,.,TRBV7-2,CASSPTPSDTGELFF,TGTGCCAGCAGCCCAACCCCCAGTGACACCGGGGAGCTGTTTTTT
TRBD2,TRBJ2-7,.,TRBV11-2,CASSCPTSDSSYEQYF,TGTGCCAGCAGCTGCCCGACTAGCGACAGCTCCTACGAGCAGTACTTC
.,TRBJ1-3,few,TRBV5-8,CASSLEAQGGDGNTIYF,TGTGCCAGCAGCTTGGAGGCCCAGGGAGGGGACGGAAACACCATATATTTT
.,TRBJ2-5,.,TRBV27,CASSLWGAGETQYF,TGTGCCAGCAGTTTATGGGGCGCCGGGGAGACCCAGTACTTC
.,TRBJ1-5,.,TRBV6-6,CASTRRGGRGPQHF,TGTGCCAGCACAAGGAGGGGGGGCCGTGGGCCCCAGCATTTT
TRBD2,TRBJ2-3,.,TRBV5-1,CASSPALREGGEDTQYF,TGCGCCAGCAGCCCGGCCCTGCGGGAGGGAGGGGAAGATACGCAGTATTTT
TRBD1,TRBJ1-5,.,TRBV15,CATSSPSDRGNQPQHF,TGTGCCACCAGCAGTCCCTCGGACAGGGGCAATCAGCCCCAGCATTTT
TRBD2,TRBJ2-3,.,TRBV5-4,CASSLALAGTNGTDTQYF,TGTGCCAGCAGCTTGGCCCTAGCGGGAACCAACGGCACAGATACGCAGTATTTT
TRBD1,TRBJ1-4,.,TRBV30,CACRDRGTNEKLFF,TGTGCCTGCAGGGACAGGGGTACTAATGAAAAACTGTTTTTT
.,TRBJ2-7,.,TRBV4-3,CASSYLSGPGAYEQYF,TGCGCCAGCAGCTACCTCAGCGGGCCGGGAGCCTACGAGCAGTACTTC
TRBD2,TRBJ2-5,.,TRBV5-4,CASSWGGKETQYF,TGTGCCAGCAGCTGGGGGGGGAAAGAGACCCAGTACTTC
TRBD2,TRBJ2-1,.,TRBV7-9,CASSLPRGGRVYNEQFF,TGTGCCAGCAGCTTACCCCGGGGAGGGCGGGTTTACAATGAGCAGTTCTTC
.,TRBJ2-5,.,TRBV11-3,CASSQEGGRQLAAETQYF,TGTGCCAGCAGCCAGGAGGGGGGGAGACAACTGGCCGCAGAGACCCAGTACTTC
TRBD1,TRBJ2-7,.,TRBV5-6,CASTRTGGLFSYEQYF,TGTGCCAGCACTAGGACAGGGGGCTTATTCTCCTACGAGCAGTACTTC
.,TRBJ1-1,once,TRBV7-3,CASSLLDRRSEAFF,TGTGCCAGCAGCTTACTCGACAGGCGGTCGGAAGCTTTCTTT